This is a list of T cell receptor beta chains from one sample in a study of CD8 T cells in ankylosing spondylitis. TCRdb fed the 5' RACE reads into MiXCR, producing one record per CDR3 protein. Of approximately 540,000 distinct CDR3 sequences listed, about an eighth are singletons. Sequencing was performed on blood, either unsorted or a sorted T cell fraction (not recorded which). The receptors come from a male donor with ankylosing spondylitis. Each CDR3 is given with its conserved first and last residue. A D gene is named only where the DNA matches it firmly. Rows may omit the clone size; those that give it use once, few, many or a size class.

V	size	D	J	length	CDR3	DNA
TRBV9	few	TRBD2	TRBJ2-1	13	CASCRLAGDEQFF	TGTGCCAGCTGCCGACTAGCAGGCGATGAGCAGTTCTTC
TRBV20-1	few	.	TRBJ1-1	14	CSATLGPSGTEAFF	TGCAGTGCTACCCTCGGACCTTCGGGCACTGAAGCTTTCTTT
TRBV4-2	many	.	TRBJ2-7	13	CASGRGGLDEQYF	TGTGCCAGCGGACGAGGGGGACTGGACGAGCAGTACTTC
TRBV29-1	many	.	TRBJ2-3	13	CSVVSEATDTQYF	TGCAGCGTCGTTTCGGAGGCTACAGATACGCAGTATTTT
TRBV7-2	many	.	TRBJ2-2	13	CASSFYGTGELFF	TGTGCCAGCAGCTTCTACGGAACCGGGGAGCTGTTTTTT
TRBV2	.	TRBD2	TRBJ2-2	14	CASLGLGGTGELFF	TGTGCCAGCTTGGGACTAGGGGGAACCGGGGAGCTGTTTTTT
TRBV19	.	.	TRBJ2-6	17	CASSIVLRSSGANVLTF	TGTGCCAGTAGTATAGTATTACGAAGCTCTGGGGCCAACGTCCTGACTTTC
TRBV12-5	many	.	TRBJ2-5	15	CASGLPRTDQETQYF	TGTGCTAGTGGTTTGCCAAGGACAGATCAAGAGACCCAGTACTTC
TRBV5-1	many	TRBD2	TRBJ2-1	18	CASSLSASGVPSYNEQFF	TGCGCCAGCAGCTTGAGCGCTAGCGGAGTCCCCTCCTACAATGAGCAGTTCTTC
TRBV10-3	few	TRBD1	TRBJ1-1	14	CAISDDRGKTEAFF	TGTGCCATCAGCGATGACAGGGGTAAGACTGAAGCTTTCTTT
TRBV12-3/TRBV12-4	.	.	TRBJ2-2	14	CASKVLQGTGELFF	TGTGCCAGCAAAGTTTTGCAAGGGACCGGGGAGCTGTTTTTT
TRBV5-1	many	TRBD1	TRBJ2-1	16	CASSQGQGARGLGQFF	TGCGCCAGCAGCCAGGGACAGGGGGCGCGCGGGTTAGGGCAGTTCTTC
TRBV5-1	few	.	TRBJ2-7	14	CASSLGQGVHEQYF	TGCGCCAGCAGCTTGGGGCAGGGCGTCCACGAGCAGTACTTC
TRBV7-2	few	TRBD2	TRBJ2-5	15	CASSLRLASQETQYF	TGTGCCAGCAGCTTACGACTAGCGTCTCAAGAGACCCAGTACTTC
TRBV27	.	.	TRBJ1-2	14	CASSGAGGSYGYTF	TGTGCCAGCAGTGGGGCAGGCGGCAGCTATGGCTACACCTTC
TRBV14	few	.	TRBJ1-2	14	CASSPDHPGYGYTF	TGTGCCAGCAGCCCCGACCATCCCGGCTATGGCTACACCTTC
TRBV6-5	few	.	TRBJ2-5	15	CASSYSGQRPWAQYF	TGTGCCAGCAGTTACAGTGGACAGCGTCCATGGGCCCAGTACTTC
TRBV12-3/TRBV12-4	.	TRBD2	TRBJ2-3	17	CASSLRTSGQGADTQYF	TGTGCCAGCAGTCTCCGGACTAGCGGCCAGGGCGCAGATACGCAGTATTTT
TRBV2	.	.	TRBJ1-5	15	CASTDPMSGNQPQHF	TGTGCCAGCACCGACCCCATGTCGGGCAATCAGCCCCAGCATTTT
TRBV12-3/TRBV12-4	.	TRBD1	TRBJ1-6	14	CASSYGQVNSPLHF	TGTGCCAGCAGTTATGGACAGGTGAATTCACCCCTCCACTTT
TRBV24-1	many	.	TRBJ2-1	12	CATSDLTIEQFF	TGTGCCACCAGTGATTTAACGATTGAGCAGTTCTTC
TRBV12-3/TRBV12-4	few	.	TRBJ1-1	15	CASSFTWGENTEAFF	TGTGCCAGCAGTTTCACATGGGGAGAGAACACTGAAGCTTTCTTT
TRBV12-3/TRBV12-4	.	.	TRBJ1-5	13	CASRDTSNQPQHF	TGTGCCAGCAGAGACACAAGCAATCAGCCCCAGCATTTT
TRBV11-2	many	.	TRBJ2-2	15	CASSLVRGLQSGLFF	TGTGCCAGCAGCTTAGTCCGGGGACTTCAGTCGGGGCTGTTTTTT
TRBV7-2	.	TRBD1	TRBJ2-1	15	CASSKGALAYNEQFF	TGTGCCAGCAGCAAGGGGGCCCTAGCCTACAATGAGCAGTTCTTC
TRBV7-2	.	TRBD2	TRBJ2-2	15	CASSYSGSGTGELFF	TGTGCCAGCAGCTATAGCGGGAGCGGGACCGGGGAGCTGTTTTTT
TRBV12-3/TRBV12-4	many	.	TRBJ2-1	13	CASSFEAYNEQFF	TGTGCCAGCAGTTTCGAGGCCTACAATGAGCAGTTCTTC
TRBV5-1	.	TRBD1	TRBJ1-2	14	CASSSVTGNYGYTF	TGCGCCAGCAGCTCGGTGACAGGGAACTATGGCTACACCTTC
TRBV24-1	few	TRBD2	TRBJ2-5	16	CATSDPGLAGIETQYF	TGTGCCACCAGTGACCCCGGACTAGCGGGAATAGAGACCCAGTACTTC
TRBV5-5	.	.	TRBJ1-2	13	CASSLAMANGYTF	TGTGCCAGCAGCTTGGCCATGGCAAATGGCTACACCTTC
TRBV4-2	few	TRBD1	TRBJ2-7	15	CASSREGRGRYEQYF	TGTGCCAGCAGCCGGGAAGGCAGGGGGCGGTACGAGCAGTACTTC
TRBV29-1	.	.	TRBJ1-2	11	CSAEGEKGYTF	TGCAGCGCCGAGGGAGAAAAAGGCTACACCTTC
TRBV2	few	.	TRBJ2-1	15	CASIGGRGSYNEQFF	TGTGCCAGCATTGGTGGCAGGGGATCCTACAATGAGCAGTTCTTC
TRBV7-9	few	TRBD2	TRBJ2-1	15	CASSPPGLADYEQFF	TGTGCCAGCAGCCCACCGGGACTAGCGGATTATGAGCAGTTCTTC
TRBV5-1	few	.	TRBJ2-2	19	CASSLEPKGNGMNTGELFF	TGCGCCAGCAGCTTGGAGCCGAAGGGGAACGGGATGAACACCGGGGAGCTGTTTTTT
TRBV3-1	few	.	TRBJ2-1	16	CASSPQVTEGYNEQFF	TGTGCCAGCAGCCCCCAAGTCACAGAGGGTTACAATGAGCAGTTCTTC
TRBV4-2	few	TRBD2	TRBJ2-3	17	CASSHAGRSKSTDTQYF	TGTGCCAGCAGCCATGCCGGGAGGTCCAAGAGCACAGATACGCAGTATTTT
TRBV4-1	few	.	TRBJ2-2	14	CASSHHSGTGELFF	TGCGCCAGCAGCCACCATTCAGGCACCGGGGAGCTGTTTTTT
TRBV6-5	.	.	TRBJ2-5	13	CASSSGLEETQYF	TGTGCCAGCAGTTCGGGGCTCGAAGAGACCCAGTACTTC
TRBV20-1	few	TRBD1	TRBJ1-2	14	CSAVPGGRIYGYTF	TGCAGTGCTGTACCAGGGGGCAGGATCTATGGCTACACCTTC
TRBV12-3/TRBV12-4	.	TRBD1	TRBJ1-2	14	CASSRDRGTEGYTF	TGTGCCAGCAGCCGGGACAGGGGGACTGAGGGCTACACCTTC
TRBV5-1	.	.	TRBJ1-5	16	CASSLVGGDGDQPQHF	TGCGCCAGCAGCTTGGTCGGGGGGGATGGGGATCAGCCCCAGCATTTT
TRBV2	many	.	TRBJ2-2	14	CASRTGEGTGELFF	TGTGCCAGCCGTACAGGGGAGGGGACCGGGGAGCTGTTTTTT
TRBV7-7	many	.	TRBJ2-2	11	CAIRETGELFF	TGTGCCATTCGGGAGACCGGGGAGCTGTTTTTT
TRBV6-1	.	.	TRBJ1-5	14	CASRSAASNQPQHF	TGTGCCAGCAGGTCGGCCGCGAGCAATCAGCCCCAGCATTTT
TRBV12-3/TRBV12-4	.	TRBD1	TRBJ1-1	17	CASSPGQGVNMNTEAFF	TGTGCCAGCAGCCCTGGACAGGGGGTAAACATGAACACTGAAGCTTTCTTT
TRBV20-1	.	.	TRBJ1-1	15	CSARFPIRANTEAFF	TGCAGTGCTAGATTCCCCATCAGGGCGAACACTGAAGCTTTCTTT
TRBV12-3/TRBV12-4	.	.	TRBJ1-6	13	CASSFWGDSPLHF	TGTGCCAGCAGTTTTTGGGGGGATTCACCCCTCCACTTT
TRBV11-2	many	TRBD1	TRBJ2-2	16	CASSLKGARNTGELFF	TGTGCCAGCAGCTTAAAGGGGGCGCGTAACACCGGGGAGCTGTTTTTT
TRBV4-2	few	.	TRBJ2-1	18	CASSQVGAGFSSYNEQFF	TGTGCCAGCAGCCAAGTGGGGGCAGGTTTTAGCTCCTACAATGAGCAGTTCTTC
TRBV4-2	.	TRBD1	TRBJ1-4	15	CASSQAGQGGEKLFF	TGTGCCAGCAGCCAAGCTGGACAGGGAGGTGAAAAACTGTTTTTT
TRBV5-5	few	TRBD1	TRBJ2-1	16	CASSQTSVDRDNEQFF	TGTGCCAGCAGCCAGACTAGTGTGGACAGGGACAATGAGCAGTTCTTC
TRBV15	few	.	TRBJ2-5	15	CATSRYRVSQETQYF	TGTGCCACCAGCAGATACAGGGTTTCTCAAGAGACCCAGTACTTC
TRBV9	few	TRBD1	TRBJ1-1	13	CASSRDRGFEAFF	TGTGCCAGCAGCCGGGACAGGGGGTTTGAAGCTTTCTTT
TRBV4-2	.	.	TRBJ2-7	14	CASSQERQSYERYF	TGTGCCAGCAGCCAAGAACGGCAGTCCTACGAGCGGTACTTC
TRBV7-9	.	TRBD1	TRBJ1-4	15	CASTMTGRPNEKLFF	TGTGCCAGCACCATGACAGGGAGGCCTAATGAAAAACTGTTTTTT
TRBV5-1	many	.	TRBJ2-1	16	CASSSDSLSSYNEQFF	TGCGCCAGCAGCTCGGACTCCCTTAGCTCCTACAATGAGCAGTTCTTC
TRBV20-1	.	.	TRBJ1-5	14	CSATGTEVNQPQHF	TGCAGTGCTACGGGGACCGAAGTAAATCAGCCCCAGCATTTT
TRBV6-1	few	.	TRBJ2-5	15	CASSEITGRQETQYF	TGTGCCAGCAGTGAAATTACAGGAAGACAAGAGACCCAGTACTTC
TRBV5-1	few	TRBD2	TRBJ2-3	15	CASSFLAGEGDTQYF	TGCGCCAGCAGCTTCTTAGCGGGAGAAGGAGATACGCAGTATTTT